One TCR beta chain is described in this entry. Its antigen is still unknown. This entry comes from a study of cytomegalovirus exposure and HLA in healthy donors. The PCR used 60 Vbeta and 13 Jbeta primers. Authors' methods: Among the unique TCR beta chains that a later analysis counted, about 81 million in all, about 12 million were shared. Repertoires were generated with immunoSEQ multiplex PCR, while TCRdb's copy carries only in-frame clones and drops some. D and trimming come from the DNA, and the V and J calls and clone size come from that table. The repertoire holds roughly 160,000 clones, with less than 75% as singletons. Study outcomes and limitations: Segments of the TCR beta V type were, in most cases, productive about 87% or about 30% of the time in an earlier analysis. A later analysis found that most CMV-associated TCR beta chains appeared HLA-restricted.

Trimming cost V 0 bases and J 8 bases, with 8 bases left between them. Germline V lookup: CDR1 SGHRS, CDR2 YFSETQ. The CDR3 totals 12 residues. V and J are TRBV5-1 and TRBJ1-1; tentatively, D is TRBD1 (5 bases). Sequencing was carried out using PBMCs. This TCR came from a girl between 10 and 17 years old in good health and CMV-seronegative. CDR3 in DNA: TGCGCCAGCAGCTTGGATCCAGGGGAAGCTTTCTTT. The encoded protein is CASSLDPGEAFF.